This T cell receptor beta chain was retrieved from a study of OX40 agonist ivuxolimab in advanced cancers. At the level of the whole study: Ivuxolimab was an agonistic, fully human IgG2 monoclonal antibody directed against OX40 (CD134), a costimulatory receptor. Intravenous ivuxolimab was administered to patients every 2 weeks at six dose levels: 0.01, 0.1, 0.3, 1.5, 3 and 10 mg/kg. Of the approximately 50 dose-escalation patients, hepatocellular carcinoma was present in about 19, melanoma in roughly 15, renal cell carcinoma in 9 and head and neck cancer in 9. A male proportion of roughly 80% and a mean age of 60 years, ranging from about 23 to 79, were recorded for the dose-escalation cohort. Patients were allowed to have had prior anti-PD-1, anti-PD-L1 or anti-CTLA-4 therapy, and approximately 37% of the dose-escalation patients had been treated with checkpoint inhibitors. Partial responses occurred in three dose-escalation patients: two with cutaneous melanoma and one with hepatocellular carcinoma. Peripheral TCRbeta sequencing was intended to test whether TCR sequence diversity was altered and clonal T-cell expansion was caused by ivuxolimab. The monotherapy dose-escalation portion (N of about 52 patients) of the phase I ivuxolimab trial is reported in the paper.

Genomic DNA was extracted from sorted cells for sequencing of the TCRbeta CDR3 region. The immunoSEQ Assay was used for sequencing of TCRbeta CDR3 regions. This immuneACCESS table, as held by TCRdb, lists in-frame sequences with V and J called but not all clones. Of the missing ones, under half trace to an unresolved V gene in checked studies; the others have no known cause. For this sample there are 45,000 to 60,000 clones; 70% to 85% appear just once. The top ten constitute over 1.1% of the sample. Overall study outcomes, separate from this receptor: Low levels of normalized T-cell clonal expansion were also seen in some patients who did not respond. At doses of 0.1 to 3.0 mg/kg, clonal expansion of both CD4+ and CD8+ T cells in blood was seen between baseline and week 6. Which antigens the clonally expanded peripheral T cells were specific for was not determined. In partial responders in the 0.1-3.0 mg/kg groups, normalized peripheral clonal expansion was found to be among the lowest, especially among CD8+ T cells. After ivuxolimab, CD8+ T cells had more expanded clones than CD4+ T cells on average.

The cysteine opens and the phenylalanine closes a CDR3 of 11 amino acids. The only DNA kept is the CDR3, 33 bases in frame from the first base. The trim is 7 bases for V and 8 bases for J, with a gap of 9 bases between the germline ends. CDR1 and CDR2 are drawn from the germline V gene: MNHNS, SASEGT. In the case of this clone: What antigen it recognizes has not been identified. One base away there is no much larger clone; base qualities are not given.

The trial excluded patients who had a history of autoimmune disease or who were on systemic immunosuppression. Peripheral blood for TCR sequencing was drawn from every dose cohort at baseline, at cycle 4 day 1 and at cycle 7 day 1. The samples were taken from a phase I, first-in-human, multicenter, open-label dose-escalation trial of ivuxolimab. Adults with locally advanced or metastatic head and neck squamous cell, hepatocellular, melanoma or renal cell carcinoma were enrolled in the trial. Before TCR sequencing, CD4+ T cells and CD8+ T cells were sorted from peripheral blood as separate populations.

The chain uses TRBV6-1 and TRBJ1-3, with no confidently assigned D gene. Source: CD4+ or CD8+ T cells sorted from blood, taken in a trial of the OX40 agonist ivuxolimab. This clonotype was sampled from an adult with an advanced solid tumor such as melanoma, head and neck, liver or kidney cancer. Here the CDR3 is given as CASKLEYTIYF. The DNA sequence follows: TGTGCCAGCAAGCTGGAGTACACCATATATTTT.